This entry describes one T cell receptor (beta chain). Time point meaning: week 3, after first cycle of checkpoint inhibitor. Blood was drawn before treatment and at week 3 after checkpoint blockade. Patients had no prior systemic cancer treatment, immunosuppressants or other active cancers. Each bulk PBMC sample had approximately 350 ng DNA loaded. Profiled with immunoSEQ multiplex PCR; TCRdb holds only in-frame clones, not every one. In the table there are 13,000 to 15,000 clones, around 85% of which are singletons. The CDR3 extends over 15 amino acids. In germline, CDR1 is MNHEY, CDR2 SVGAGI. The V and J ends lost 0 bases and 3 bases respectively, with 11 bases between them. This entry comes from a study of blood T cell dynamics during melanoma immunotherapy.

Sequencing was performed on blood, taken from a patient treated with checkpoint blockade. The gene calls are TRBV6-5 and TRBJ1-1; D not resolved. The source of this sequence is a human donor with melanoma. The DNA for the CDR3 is TGTGCCAGCAGTTACTCCTACGTTCGGGACACTGAAGCTTTCTTT. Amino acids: CASSYSYVRDTEAFF.